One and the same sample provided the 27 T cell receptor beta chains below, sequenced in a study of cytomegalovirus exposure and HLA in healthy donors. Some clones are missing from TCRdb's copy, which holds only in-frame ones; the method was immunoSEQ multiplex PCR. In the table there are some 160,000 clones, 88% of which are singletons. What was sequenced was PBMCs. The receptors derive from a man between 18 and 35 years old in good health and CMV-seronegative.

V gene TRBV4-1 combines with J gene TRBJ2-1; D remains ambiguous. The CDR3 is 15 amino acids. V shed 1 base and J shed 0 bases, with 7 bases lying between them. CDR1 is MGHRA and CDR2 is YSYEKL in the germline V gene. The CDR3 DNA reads TGCGCCAGCAGCCAAGTAACCGGCTCCTACAATGAGCAGTTCTTC. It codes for CASSQVTGSYNEQFF.

CDR3 sequence (DNA): TGTGCCAGCAGCTACCGACAGGGTCCTTTTTCGAACACTGAAGCTTTCTTT. Translating it yields CASSYRQGPFSNTEAFF. V and J are TRBV5-4 and TRBJ1-1; the match to TRBD1 covers 7 bases. The trim removed 3 bases at V and 1 base at J, leaving 12 bases unmatched. The CDR3 has 17 amino acids. Per the germline V gene, CDR1 is SGHNT and CDR2 is YYREEE (reference sequence).

CDR3: CASSGPSYEQYV. DNA of the CDR3: TGTGCCAGCAGTGGGCCGAGCTACGAGCAGTACGTC. The rearrangement links TRBV7-9 to TRBJ2-7; unclear D gene. The V end was cut by 6 bases, the J end by 3 bases, with 9 bases between. This CDR3 has 12 amino acids. Germline CDR1 is SEHNR and CDR2 is FQNEAQ (reference sequence).

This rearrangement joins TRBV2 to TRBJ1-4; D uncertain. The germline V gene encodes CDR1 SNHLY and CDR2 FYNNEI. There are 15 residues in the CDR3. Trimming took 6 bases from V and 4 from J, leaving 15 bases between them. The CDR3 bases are TGTGCCAGCAGGGCACTCCCTTCGGGTAATGAAAAACTGTTTTTT. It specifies CASRALPSGNEKLFF.

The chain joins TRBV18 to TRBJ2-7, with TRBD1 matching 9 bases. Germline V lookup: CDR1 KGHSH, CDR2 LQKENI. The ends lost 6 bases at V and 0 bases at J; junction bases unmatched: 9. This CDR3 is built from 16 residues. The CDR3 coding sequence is TGTGCCAGCTCGGAGGGACAGGGAAGGAACTCCTACGAGCAGTACGTC. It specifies CASSEGQGRNSYEQYV.

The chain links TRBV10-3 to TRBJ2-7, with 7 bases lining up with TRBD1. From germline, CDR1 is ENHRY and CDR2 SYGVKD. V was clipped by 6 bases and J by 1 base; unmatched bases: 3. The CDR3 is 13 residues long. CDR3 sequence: CAISGQDSYEQYF. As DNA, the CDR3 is TGTGCCATCAGCGGACAGGATTCCTACGAGCAGTACTTC.

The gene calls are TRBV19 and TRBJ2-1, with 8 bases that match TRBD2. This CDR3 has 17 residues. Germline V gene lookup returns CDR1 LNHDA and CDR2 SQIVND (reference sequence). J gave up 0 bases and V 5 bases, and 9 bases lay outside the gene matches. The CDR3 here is CASSPRLGTSSYNEQFF. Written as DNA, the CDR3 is TGTGCCAGTAGTCCTCGACTCGGGACTAGCTCCTACAATGAGCAGTTCTTC.

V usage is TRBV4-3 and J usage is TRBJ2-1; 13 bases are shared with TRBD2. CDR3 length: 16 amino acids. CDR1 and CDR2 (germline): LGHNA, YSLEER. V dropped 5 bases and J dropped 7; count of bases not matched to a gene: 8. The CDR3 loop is CASSTRLAGGSNEQFF. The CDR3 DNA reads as TGCGCCAGCAGCACCCGACTAGCGGGAGGTTCGAATGAGCAGTTCTTC.

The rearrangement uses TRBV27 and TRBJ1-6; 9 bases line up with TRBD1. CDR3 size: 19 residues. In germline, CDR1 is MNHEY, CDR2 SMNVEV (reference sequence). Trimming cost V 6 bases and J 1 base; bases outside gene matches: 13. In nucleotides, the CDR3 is TGTGCCAGCAGCTCCGGGACAGGGATTACATATTCCTATAATTCACCCCTCCACTTT. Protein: CASSSGTGITYSYNSPLHF.

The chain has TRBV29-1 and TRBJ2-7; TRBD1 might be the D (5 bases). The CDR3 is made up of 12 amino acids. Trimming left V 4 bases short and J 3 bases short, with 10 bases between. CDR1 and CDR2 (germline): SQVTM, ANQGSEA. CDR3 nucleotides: TGCAGCGTTGGGGGCGACAGCTACGAGCAGTACTTC. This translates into CSVGGDSYEQYF.

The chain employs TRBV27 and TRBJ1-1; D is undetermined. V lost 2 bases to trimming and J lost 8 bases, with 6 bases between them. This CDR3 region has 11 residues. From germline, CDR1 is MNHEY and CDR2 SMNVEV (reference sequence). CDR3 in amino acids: CASSLGGEAFF. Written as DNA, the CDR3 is TGTGCCAGCAGTTTAGGAGGGGAAGCTTTCTTT.

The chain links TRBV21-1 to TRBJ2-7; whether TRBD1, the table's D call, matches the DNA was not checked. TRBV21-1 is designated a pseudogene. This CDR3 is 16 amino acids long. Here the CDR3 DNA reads TGTGCCAGCAGCAGCCGCCGGACAGGGAGGGCCGGGGAGCAGTACTTC. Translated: CASSSRRTGRAGEQYF.

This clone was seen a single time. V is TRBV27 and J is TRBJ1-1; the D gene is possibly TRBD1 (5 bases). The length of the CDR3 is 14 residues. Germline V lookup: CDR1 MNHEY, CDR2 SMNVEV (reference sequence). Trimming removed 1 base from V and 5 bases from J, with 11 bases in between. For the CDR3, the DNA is TGTGCCAGCAGTTTATTCGGGGGGGGTACTGAAGCTTTCTTT. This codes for CASSLFGGGTEAFF.

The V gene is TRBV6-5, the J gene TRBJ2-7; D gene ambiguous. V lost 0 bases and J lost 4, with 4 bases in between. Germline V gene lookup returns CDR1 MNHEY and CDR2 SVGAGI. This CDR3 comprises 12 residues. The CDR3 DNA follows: TGTGCCAGCAGTTACTCTATGTACGAGCAGTACTTC. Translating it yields CASSYSMYEQYF.

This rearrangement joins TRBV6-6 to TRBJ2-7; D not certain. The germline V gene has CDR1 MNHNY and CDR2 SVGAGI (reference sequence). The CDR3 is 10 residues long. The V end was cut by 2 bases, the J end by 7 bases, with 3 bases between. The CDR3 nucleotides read TGTGCCAGCAGTTACGAGGAGCAGTACTTC. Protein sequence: CASSYEEQYF.

Here the CDR3 DNA reads TGTGCCAGCAGTGAAGATAGGGGGCAAGGAAACACCATATATTTT. It encodes CASSEDRGQGNTIYF. The chain is built from TRBV25-1 and TRBJ1-3; 7 nucleotides align to TRBD1. V shed 2 bases, J shed 4 bases, and the junction held 5 bases outside the gene matches. The CDR3 runs 15 residues. Germline V gene lookup returns CDR1 MGHDK and CDR2 SYGVNS.

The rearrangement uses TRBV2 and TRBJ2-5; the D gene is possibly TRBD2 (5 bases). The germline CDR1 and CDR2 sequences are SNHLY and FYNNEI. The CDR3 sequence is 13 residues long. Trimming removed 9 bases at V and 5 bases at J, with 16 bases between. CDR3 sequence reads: CASTLDMGETQYF. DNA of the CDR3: TGTGCCAGTACACTAGACATGGGGGAGACCCAGTACTTC. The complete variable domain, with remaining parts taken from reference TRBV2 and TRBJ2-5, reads EPEVTQTPSHQVTQMGQEVILRCVPISNHLYFYWYRQILGQKVEFLVSFYNNEISEKSEIFDDQFSVERPDGSNFTLKIRSTKLEDSAMYFCASTLDMGETQYFGPGTRLLVL.

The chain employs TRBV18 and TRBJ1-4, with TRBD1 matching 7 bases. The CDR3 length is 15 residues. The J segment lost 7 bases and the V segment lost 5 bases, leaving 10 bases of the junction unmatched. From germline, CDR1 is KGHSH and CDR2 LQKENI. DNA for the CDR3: TGTGCCAGCTCATTTAACAGGGGTGGAGGTGAAAAACTGTTTTTT. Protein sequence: CASSFNRGGGEKLFF. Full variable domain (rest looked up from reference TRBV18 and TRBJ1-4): NAGVMQNPRHLVRRRGQEARLRCSPMKGHSHVYWYRQLPEEGLKFMVYLQKENIIDESGMPKERFSAEFPKEGPSILRIQQVVRGDSAAYFCASSFNRGGGEKLFFGSGTQLSVL.

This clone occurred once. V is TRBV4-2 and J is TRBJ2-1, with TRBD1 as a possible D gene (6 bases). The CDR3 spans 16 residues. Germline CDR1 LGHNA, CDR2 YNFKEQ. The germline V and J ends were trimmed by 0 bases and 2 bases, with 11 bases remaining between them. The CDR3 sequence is CASSQDRAGAYNEQFF. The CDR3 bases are TGTGCCAGCAGCCAAGATCGTGCAGGGGCCTACAATGAGCAGTTCTTC.

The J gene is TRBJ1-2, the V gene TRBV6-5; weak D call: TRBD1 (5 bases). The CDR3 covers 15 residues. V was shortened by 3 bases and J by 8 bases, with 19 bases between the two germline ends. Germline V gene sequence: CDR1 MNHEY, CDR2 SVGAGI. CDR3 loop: CASSYPWADMKGYTF. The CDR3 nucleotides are TGTGCCAGCAGTTATCCATGGGCGGACATGAAAGGCTACACCTTC.

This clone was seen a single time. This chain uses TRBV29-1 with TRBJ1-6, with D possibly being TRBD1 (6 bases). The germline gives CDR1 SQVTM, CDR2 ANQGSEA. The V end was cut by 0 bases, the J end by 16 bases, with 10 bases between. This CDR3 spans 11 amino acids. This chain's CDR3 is CSVEDPQGLHF. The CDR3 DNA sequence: TGCAGCGTTGAAGATCCGCAGGGGCTCCACTTT.

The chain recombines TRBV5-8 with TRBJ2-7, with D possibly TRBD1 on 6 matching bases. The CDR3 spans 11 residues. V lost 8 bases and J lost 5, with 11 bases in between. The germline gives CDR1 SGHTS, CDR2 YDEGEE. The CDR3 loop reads CASDQGNEQYF. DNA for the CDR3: TGTGCCAGTGACCAGGGGAACGAGCAGTACTTC.

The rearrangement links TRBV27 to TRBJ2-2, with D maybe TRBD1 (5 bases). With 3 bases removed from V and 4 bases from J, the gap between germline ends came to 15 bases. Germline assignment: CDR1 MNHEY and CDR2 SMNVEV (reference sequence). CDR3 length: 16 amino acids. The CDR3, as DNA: TGTGCCAGCAGTTTTCGGTTGCGGACACGCACCGGGGAGCTGTTTTTT. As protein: CASSFRLRTRTGELFF.

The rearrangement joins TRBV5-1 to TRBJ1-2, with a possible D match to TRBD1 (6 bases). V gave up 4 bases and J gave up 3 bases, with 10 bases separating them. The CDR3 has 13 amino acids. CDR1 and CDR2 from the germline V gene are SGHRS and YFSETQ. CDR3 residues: CASSRTVDYGYTF. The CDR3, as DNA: TGCGCCAGCAGCCGGACAGTCGACTATGGCTACACCTTC.

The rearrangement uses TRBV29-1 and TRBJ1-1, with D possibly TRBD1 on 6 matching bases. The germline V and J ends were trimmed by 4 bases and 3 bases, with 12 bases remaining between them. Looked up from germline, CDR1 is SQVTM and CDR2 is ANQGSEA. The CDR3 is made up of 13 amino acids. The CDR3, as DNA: TGCAGCGTTGTCGGGGGGCTGTACACTGAAGCTTTCTTT. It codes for CSVVGGLYTEAFF.

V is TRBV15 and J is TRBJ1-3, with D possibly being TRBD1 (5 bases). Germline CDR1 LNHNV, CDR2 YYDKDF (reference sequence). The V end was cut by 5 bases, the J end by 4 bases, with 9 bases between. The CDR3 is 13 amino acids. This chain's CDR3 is CATSGYRGNTIYF. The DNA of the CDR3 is TGTGCCACCAGCGGTTACAGGGGAAACACCATATATTTT.

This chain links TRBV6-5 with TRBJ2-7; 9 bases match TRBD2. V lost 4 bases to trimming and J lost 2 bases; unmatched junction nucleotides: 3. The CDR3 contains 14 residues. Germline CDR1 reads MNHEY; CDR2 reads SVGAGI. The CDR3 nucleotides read TGTGCCAGCAGTTTTAGCGGGGGAACCTACGAGCAGTACTTC. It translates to CASSFSGGTYEQYF.